These 31 T cell receptor beta chains were all obtained from the same sample, sequenced in a study of breast tumors, draining lymph nodes, adjacent tissues. Breast cancer patients provided tissue from their axillary draining lymph nodes. MiXCR, run by TCRdb on the multiplex PCR reads, gives a single entry per CDR3 protein. The repertoire holds more than 100,000 distinct CDR3 sequences, with about a fifth as singletons. The sequenced sample was axillary lymph node tissue. Source of these receptors: a female donor with breast cancer. Some clones in this sample may be carry-over from other donors' samples.

This clonotype was seen repeatedly, ten times or more. The chain uses TRBV11-1 and TRBJ1-2; 7 bases align to TRBD1. V lost 5 bases to trimming and J lost 2 bases; unmatched junction nucleotides: 8. Germline V CDR1 and CDR2: SGHAT, FQDESV (reference sequence). The CDR3 runs 15 residues. The CDR3 region has the DNA TGTGCCAGCAGCCCTCGACAGGGCTTAAACTATGGCTACACCTTC. This encodes CASSPRQGLNYGYTF. Together with reference TRBV11-1 and TRBJ1-2, the CDR3 gives the full variable domain: EAEVAQSPRYKITEKSQAVAFWCDPISGHATLYWYRQILGQGPELLVQFQDESVVDDSQLPKDRFSAERLKGVDSTLKIQPAELGDSAMYLCASSPRQGLNYGYTFGSGTRLTVV.

This clonotype was found once. A read error may be the cause here, since a much bigger clone is one base away. The CDR3 loop reads CASPRYYGYTF. DNA of the CDR3: TGTGCCAGCCCGAGGTACTATGGCTACACCTTC. This chain connects TRBV6-4 to TRBJ1-2; D remains ambiguous. Germline-derived CDR1 and CDR2 are MRHNA and SNTAGT. Trimming cost V 8 bases and J 3 bases, with 7 bases left between them. The CDR3 is 11 residues long.

This clonotype has ten or more counts. The chain recombines TRBV11-1 with TRBJ2-7, with 9 bases lining up with TRBD2. Germline V gene data show CDR1 as SGHAT and CDR2 as FQDESV (reference sequence). J was trimmed by 0 bases and V by 2 bases; bases with no gene match: 5. The CDR3 runs to 16 residues. CDR3 residues: CASSLTSGHISYEQYF. CDR3 nucleotides: TGTGCCAGCAGCTTAACTAGCGGGCATATCTCCTACGAGCAGTACTTC.

This clonotype showed up many times. This chain links TRBV5-1 with TRBJ1-2; tentative D call: TRBD1 (5 bases). V shed 3 bases and J shed 4 bases, with 13 bases lying between them. This CDR3 comprises 14 residues. In germline, CDR1 is SGHRS, CDR2 YFSETQ. As DNA, the CDR3 is TGCGCCAGCAGCTCCAGGGAGGGGTTCTATGGCTACACCTTC. Amino acids: CASSSREGFYGYTF.

The table lists this clonotype with many counts. V gene TRBV5-5 combines with J gene TRBJ2-3, with a weak D call TRBD2 (6 bases). Per germline, CDR1 SGHKS and CDR2 YYEKEE (reference sequence). The CDR3 sequence is 17 residues long. Trimming cost V 0 bases and J 0 bases, with 14 bases left between them. CDR3 region: CASSLVFLAVSTDTQYF. The CDR3 DNA reads TGTGCCAGCAGCTTGGTATTTTTAGCGGTTAGCACAGATACGCAGTATTTT.

For this clonotype: With a much larger clone just one base away, this may be a read error. The V gene is TRBV11-3, the J gene TRBJ2-1; 8 positions agree with TRBD2. V trimming: 1 base; J trimming: 3 bases; junction bases outside the gene matches: 2. CDR3 length equals 15 residues. Germline loops: CDR1 SGHNT, CDR2 YENEEA. The DNA of the CDR3 is TGTGCCAGCAGCTTAGCTAGCGGGCTCTACAATGAGCAGTTCTTC. Protein product: CASSLASGLYNEQFF.

This clonotype occurred many times. This chain links TRBV12-3 or TRBV12-4 with TRBJ1-5, with D maybe TRBD1 (6 bases). The CDR3 consists of 14 residues. With 5 bases removed from V and 6 bases from J, the gap between germline ends came to 14 bases. In nucleotides, the CDR3 is TGTGCCAGCAGTCGACAGGTAACTGGTCAGCCCCAGCATTTT. This translates into CASSRQVTGQPQHF.

At least ten counts were recorded for this clonotype. The chain recombines TRBV4-1 with TRBJ1-5; D not certain. The germline V and J ends were trimmed by 1 base and 2 bases, with 9 bases remaining between them. The CDR3 spans 15 residues. Germline CDR1 and CDR2: MGHRA and YSYEKL. CDR3 coding DNA: TGCGCCAGCAGCCAAGTTTGGGAAGGCAATCAGCCCCAGCATTTT. Amino acid sequence: CASSQVWEGNQPQHF.

This rearrangement joins TRBV6-5 to TRBJ2-2; TRBD2 matches 11 bases. The V and J ends lost 6 bases and 4 bases, in that order; junction bases with no gene match: 7. Germline CDR1 MNHEY, CDR2 SVGAGI. This CDR3 comprises 16 residues. The CDR3 here is CASSLTSGSSTGELFF. CDR3 in DNA: TGTGCCAGCAGCCTAACTAGCGGGAGTAGCACCGGGGAGCTGTTTTTT.

This clonotype has at least ten counts. The genes are TRBV12-3 or TRBV12-4 and TRBJ2-3, with TRBD2 matching 10 bases. Trimming cost V 1 base and J 8 bases; bases outside gene matches: 6. The CDR3 totals 15 residues. CDR3 DNA sequence: TGTGCCAGCAGTTTAGGGACTAGCGGTTTGGTTACGCAGTATTTT. Protein product: CASSLGTSGLVTQYF.

There are many counts of this clonotype. The gene calls are TRBV3-1 and TRBJ2-7, with TRBD1 matching over 11 bases. Losses at the gene ends were 3 bases for V and 2 bases for J; bases not matched to a gene: 6. The CDR3 totals 16 residues. Germline CDR1 reads LGHDT; CDR2 reads YNNKEL (reference sequence). CDR3 nucleotide sequence: TGTGCCAGCAGCCAGGGGGGGACAGGGGGAACCTACGAGCAGTACTTC. It specifies CASSQGGTGGTYEQYF.

The rearrangement joins TRBV6-2 or TRBV6-3 to TRBJ2-2; D is uncertain. In germline, CDR1 is MNHEY, CDR2 SVGEGT. The CDR3 length is 15 residues. The germline V and J ends were trimmed by 6 bases and 3 bases, with 14 bases remaining between them. CDR3 nucleotides: TGTGCCAGCAGACCATCGGCAGCGTACACCGGGGAGCTGTTTTTT. It yields the protein CASRPSAAYTGELFF.

This clonotype appeared a single time. A much larger clone lies one base from this, so it may be a read error. V gene TRBV7-2 combines with J gene TRBJ2-1, with TRBD2 matching 8 bases. Germline CDR1 SGHTA, CDR2 FQGNSA. The CDR3 length is 16 residues. The CDR3 here is CACSAVGLAGYNEQFF. The CDR3 coding sequence is TGTGCCTGCAGCGCAGTAGGCCTAGCGGGCTACAATGAGCAGTTCTTC.

There are many counts of this clonotype. The rearrangement joins TRBV27 to TRBJ1-2; a weak D match, TRBD1 (5 bases). The ends were cut back, 2 bases at V and 0 bases at J, with 7 bases in the middle. From germline, CDR1 is MNHEY and CDR2 SMNVEV (reference sequence). This CDR3 is built from 14 residues. The CDR3 coding sequence is TGTGCCAGCAGTTTAGGGGGACCTAACTATGGCTACACCTTC. The encoded protein is CASSLGGPNYGYTF.

Turning to this clonotype: One base away lies a much larger clone, so this may be a sequencing read error. This sequence joins TRBV30 and TRBJ2-7, with 8 bases identical to TRBD2. The CDR3 totals 15 residues. The V gene end was trimmed by 0 bases and the J gene end by 6 bases; junction bases not matched to a gene: 10. The germline gives CDR1 GTSNPN, CDR2 SVGIG (reference sequence). Here the CDR3 reads CAWSVRGLGRCEQYF. The CDR3 nucleotides read TGTGCCTGGAGTGTACGGGGACTAGGGCGCTGCGAGCAGTACTTC. Full variable domain (outside the CDR3, taken from reference TRBV30 and TRBJ2-7): SQTIHQWPATLVQPVGSPLSLECTVEGTSNPNLYWYRQAAGRGLQLLFYSVGIGQISSEVPQNLSASRPQDRQFILSSKKLLLSDSGFYLCAWSVRGLGRCEQYFGPGTRLTVT.

This clonotype was recorded many times. The chain employs TRBV5-1 and TRBJ2-7; no definite D call. Germline V lookup: CDR1 SGHRS, CDR2 YFSETQ. The CDR3 is 11 residues long. The V gene lost 1 base and the J gene lost 5 bases, with 4 bases spanning the gap. The CDR3 sequence: CASSLRDEQYF. The CDR3 DNA sequence: TGCGCCAGCAGCTTGCGCGACGAGCAGTACTTC.

This clonotype occurred many times. The chain links TRBV20-1 to TRBJ1-5; 9 nucleotides match TRBD1. Germline V gene lookup returns CDR1 DFQATT and CDR2 SNEGSKA (reference sequence). CDR3 size: 15 residues. J gave up 2 bases and V 2 bases, and 4 bases lay outside the gene matches. The CDR3 loop is CSARPQGAGNQPQHF. As DNA, the CDR3 is TGCAGTGCTAGACCACAGGGGGCCGGCAATCAGCCCCAGCATTTT.

To note about this clonotype: Possible read error: a much larger clone is one base away. No conserved phenylalanine or tryptophan ends this CDR3, so it is likely a read error. The rearrangement uses TRBV6-2 or TRBV6-3 and TRBJ2-1; D is unresolved. V lost 2 bases, J lost 9 bases, and 8 bases lay in between. This CDR3 has 12 residues. The germline gives CDR1 MNHEY, CDR2 SVGEGT. CDR3 amino acids: CASSYLSLEQFL. The CDR3 DNA follows: TGTGCCAGCAGTTACCTGAGCCTTGAGCAGTTCCTC.

The table lists this clonotype with many counts. The chain joins TRBV6-2 or TRBV6-3 to TRBJ2-3; D is possibly TRBD2 (5 bases). Germline V gene data show CDR1 as MNHEY and CDR2 as SVGEGT. The V end lost 2 bases, the J end lost 6 bases, and 9 bases lay between the germline ends. This CDR3 spans 13 amino acids. CDR3 sequence: CASSYRSGDTQYF. The CDR3 DNA sequence: TGTGCCAGCAGTTACCGGTCGGGGGATACGCAGTATTTT.

About this clonotype: A much bigger clone sits one base away, suggesting this may be a read error. V gene TRBV27 combines with J gene TRBJ1-6; 7 bases are a match to TRBD1. Germline V lookup: CDR1 MNHEY, CDR2 SMNVEV (reference sequence). The CDR3 runs to 17 residues. In nucleotides, the CDR3 is TGTGCCAGCAGTCCACTGACAGGGAGCTCCTATAATTCACCCCCCCACTTT. Encoded protein: CASSPLTGSSYNSPPHF.

This clonotype was observed a few times. This sequence joins TRBV3-1 and TRBJ2-7; TRBD2 might be the D (5 bases). This CDR3 contains 15 residues. The V gene's germline CDR1 is LGHDT and CDR2 YNNKEL (reference sequence). V dropped 2 bases and J dropped 1 base, with 12 bases sitting between them. In DNA, the CDR3 is TGTGCCAGCAGCCAAACGGGGTCCCCATCCTACGAGCAGTACTTC. Its translation: CASSQTGSPSYEQYF.

At least ten counts were recorded for this clonotype. The chain recombines TRBV7-2 with TRBJ2-3; perhaps TRBD2 as D (7 bases). The V and J ends lost 4 bases and 4 bases respectively, with 15 bases between them. Germline V gene sequence: CDR1 SGHTA, CDR2 FQGNSA. The CDR3 has 15 residues. Here the CDR3 reads CASSSRGPPPDTQYF. In nucleotides, the CDR3 is TGTGCCAGCAGCTCGCGGGGGCCCCCCCCAGATACGCAGTATTTT. The whole variable domain, filled in from reference TRBV7-2 and TRBJ2-3, reads GAGVSQSPSNKVTEKGKDVELRCDPISGHTALYWYRQSLGQGLEFLIYFQGNSAPDKSGLPSDRFSAERTGGSVSTLTIQRTQQEDSAVYLCASSSRGPPPDTQYFGPGTRLTVL.

This clonotype was detected ten times or more. The gene calls are TRBV11-1 and TRBJ2-1, with 11 nucleotides matching TRBD1. The CDR3 consists of 14 residues. Trimming cost V 4 bases and J 7 bases; bases outside gene matches: 3. Germline V gives CDR1 SGHAT, CDR2 FQDESV (reference sequence). CDR3 sequence: CASSSRDRGNEQFF. DNA for the CDR3: TGTGCCAGCAGCTCCCGGGACAGGGGGAATGAGCAGTTCTTC.

This clonotype was seen repeatedly, ten times or more. The V call is TRBV5-8, the J call TRBJ2-7; 7 bases line up with TRBD2. J gave up 3 bases and V 2 bases, and 8 bases lay outside the gene matches. This CDR3 region has 15 residues. CDR1 is SGHTS and CDR2 is YDEGEE in the germline V gene. CDR3 in amino acids: CASSLPGLGYYEQYF. The CDR3 region has the DNA TGTGCCAGCAGCTTACCAGGACTAGGGTACTACGAGCAGTACTTC.

The table lists this clonotype with many counts. The chain is built from TRBV6-6 and TRBJ1-4; 8 bases map to TRBD1. Trimming at V came to 6 bases and at J to 8 bases, leaving 11 bases not matched to a gene. There are 15 residues in the CDR3. Germline CDR1 reads MNHNY; CDR2 reads SVGAGI (reference sequence). CDR3 nucleotide sequence: TGTGCCAGCAGAGATCCAGGGGGCCTTAACGAAAAACTGTTTTTT. This gives the protein CASRDPGGLNEKLFF.

This clonotype was found a few times. V is TRBV5-6 and J is TRBJ2-1; TRBD1 agrees at 8 bases. Germline CDR1 is SGHDT and CDR2 is YYEEEE. This CDR3 is 15 amino acids long. V lost 5 bases, J lost 1 base, and 5 bases stayed unmatched. Here the CDR3 reads CASRTQGASYNEQFF. The CDR3 DNA sequence: TGTGCCAGCAGGACTCAGGGGGCATCCTACAATGAGCAGTTCTTC.

This clonotype has at least ten counts. The V and J genes are TRBV6-2 or TRBV6-3 and TRBJ1-4, with 12 bases that match TRBD1. The CDR3 runs to 17 residues. Trimming took 8 bases from V and 7 from J; bases not matched to a gene: 14. Germline V gives CDR1 MNHEY, CDR2 SVGEGT. CDR3 residues: CASRSSGTGGAGEKLFF. The CDR3 DNA reads as TGTGCCAGCCGGTCTTCCGGGACAGGGGGCGCCGGTGAAAAACTGTTTTTT.

This clonotype occurred many times. V and J are TRBV5-1 and TRBJ2-3, with D possibly being TRBD1 or TRBD2 (5 bases each). Germline CDR1 and CDR2: SGHRS and YFSETQ. CDR3 length equals 17 residues. V dropped 4 bases and J dropped 6 bases, with 24 bases sitting between them. This CDR3 reads CASSVGSRDHRPDTQYF. CDR3 bases: TGCGCCAGCAGCGTTGGGAGTCGGGACCACCGGCCGGATACGCAGTATTTT. Supplemented by reference TRBV5-1 and TRBJ2-3, the full variable domain reads KAGVTQTPRYLIKTRGQQVTLSCSPISGHRSVSWYQQTPGQGLQFLFEYFSETQRNKGNFPGRFSGRQFSNSRSEMNVSTLELGDSALYLCASSVGSRDHRPDTQYFGPGTRLTVL.

This clonotype was seen only a few times. The chain joins TRBV28 to TRBJ1-2; possibly TRBD1 for D (5 bases). Trimming pared 6 bases from V and 4 bases from J, leaving 15 bases between. The germline V gene encodes CDR1 MDHEN and CDR2 SYDVKM. This CDR3 spans 14 amino acids. The CDR3 spells CASRFTRVAYGYTF. CDR3 DNA: TGTGCCAGCAGGTTCACCAGGGTTGCCTATGGCTACACCTTC.

This clonotype has at least ten counts. This chain connects TRBV5-1 to TRBJ2-3; 9 nucleotides line up with TRBD2. CDR1 SGHRS and CDR2 YFSETQ come from the germline V gene. The CDR3 length is 15 residues. With V trimmed by 4 bases and J by 1 base, 4 bases remained unmatched. The DNA of the CDR3 is TGCGCCAGCAGCATAGCGGGAGCCCGCACAGATACGCAGTATTTT. Its protein is CASSIAGARTDTQYF.

This clonotype was seen ten or more times. V gene TRBV7-9 combines with J gene TRBJ2-1; 8 nucleotides line up with TRBD2. The CDR3 length is 15 residues. Germline loops: CDR1 SEHNR, CDR2 FQNEAQ (reference sequence). Trimming removed 2 bases from V and 5 bases from J; junction bases left unmatched: 5. CDR3 bases: TGTGCCAGCAGCTTAAGTGCGGGGGGTAACAATGAGCAGTTCTTC. Translated: CASSLSAGGNNEQFF.